This T cell receptor (beta chain) was retrieved from a study of cytomegalovirus exposure and HLA in healthy donors. Regarding the study as a whole: Both high specificity and high sensitivity reportedly marked the classifier's diagnosis of cytomegalovirus status.

With 60 Vbeta and 13 Jbeta primers, the PCR was carried out. Measured with immunoSEQ multiplex PCR; TCRdb has only the in-frame clones, and not every one. The sample has 100,000 or so clones; roughly 77% are singletons. CDR3 length: 12 residues. Turning to this clone: What it binds is unknown.

The rearrangement links TRBV21-1 to TRBJ1-2. TRBV21-1 is a recognized pseudogene. The origin of this receptor is a woman aged 50 to 65 in good health and CMV-seropositive. Material for sequencing was PBMCs. The chain's CDR3 is CATTEGSSGYTF. For the CDR3, the DNA is TGTGCCACAACGGAGGGCAGTAGCGGCTACACCTTC.